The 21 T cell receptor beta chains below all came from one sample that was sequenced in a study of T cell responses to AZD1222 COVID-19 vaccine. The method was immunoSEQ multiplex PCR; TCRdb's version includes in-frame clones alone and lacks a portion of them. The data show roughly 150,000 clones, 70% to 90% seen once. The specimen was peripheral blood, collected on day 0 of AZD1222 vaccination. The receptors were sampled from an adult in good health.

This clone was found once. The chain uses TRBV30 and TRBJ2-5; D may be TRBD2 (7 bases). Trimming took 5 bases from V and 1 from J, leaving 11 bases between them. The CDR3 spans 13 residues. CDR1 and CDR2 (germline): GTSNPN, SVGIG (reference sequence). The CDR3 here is CAWEGGVQETQYF. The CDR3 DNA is TGTGCCTGGGAAGGGGGGGTCCAAGAGACCCAGTACTTC.

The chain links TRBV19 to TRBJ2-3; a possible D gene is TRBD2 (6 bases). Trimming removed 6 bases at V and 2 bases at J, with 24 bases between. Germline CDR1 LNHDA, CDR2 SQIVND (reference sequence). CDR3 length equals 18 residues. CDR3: CASRKTIGLLYPTDTQYF. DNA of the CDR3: TGTGCCAGTAGGAAGACCATCGGACTATTGTATCCCACAGATACGCAGTATTTT.

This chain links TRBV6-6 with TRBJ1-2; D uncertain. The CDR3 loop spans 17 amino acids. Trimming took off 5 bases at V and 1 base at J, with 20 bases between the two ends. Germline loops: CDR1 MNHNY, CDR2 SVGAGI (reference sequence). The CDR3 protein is CASSPLMVGLSNYGYTF. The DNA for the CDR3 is TGTGCCAGCAGTCCTCTAATGGTGGGGTTGAGTAACTATGGCTACACCTTC.

CDR3 nucleotides: TGTGCCAGCAGCGCGCGGGAAACTAATTCACCCCTCCACTTT. Translating it yields CASSARETNSPLHF. The chain combines TRBV5-4 with TRBJ1-6; D not certain. Germline lookup yields CDR1 SGHNT and CDR2 YYREEE (reference sequence). The V end was cut by 4 bases, the J end by 6 bases, with 11 bases between. CDR3 length: 14 amino acids.

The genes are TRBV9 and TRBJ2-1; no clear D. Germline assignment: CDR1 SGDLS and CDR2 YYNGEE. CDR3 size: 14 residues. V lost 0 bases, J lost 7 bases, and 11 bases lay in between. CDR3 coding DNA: TGTGCCAGCAGCGTAGATGGGTTTGGTAATGAGCAGTTCTTC. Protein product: CASSVDGFGNEQFF.

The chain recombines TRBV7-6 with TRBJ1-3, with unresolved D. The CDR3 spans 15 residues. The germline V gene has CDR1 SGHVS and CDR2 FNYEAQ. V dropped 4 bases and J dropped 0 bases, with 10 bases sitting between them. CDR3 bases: TGTGCCAGCAGCTCCGTAAAGGGCTCTGGAAACACCATATATTTT. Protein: CASSSVKGSGNTIYF.

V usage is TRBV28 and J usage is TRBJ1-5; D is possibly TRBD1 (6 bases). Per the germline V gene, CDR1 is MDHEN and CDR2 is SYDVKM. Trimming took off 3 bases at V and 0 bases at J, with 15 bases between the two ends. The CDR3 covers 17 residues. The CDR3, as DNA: TGTGCCAGCAGTTTTCGCACAGGGACTATTAGCAATCAGCCCCAGCATTTT. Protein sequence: CASSFRTGTISNQPQHF.

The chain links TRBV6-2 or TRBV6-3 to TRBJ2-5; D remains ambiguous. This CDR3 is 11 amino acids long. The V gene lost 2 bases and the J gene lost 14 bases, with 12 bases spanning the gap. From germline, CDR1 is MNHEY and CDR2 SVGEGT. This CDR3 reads CASSYGGDDYF. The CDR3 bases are TGTGCCAGCAGTTACGGCGGCGACGACTACTTC.

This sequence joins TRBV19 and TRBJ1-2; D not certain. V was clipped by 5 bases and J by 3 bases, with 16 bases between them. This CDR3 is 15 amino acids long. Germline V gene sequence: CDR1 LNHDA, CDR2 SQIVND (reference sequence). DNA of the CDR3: TGTGCCAGTAGTGTCCCCGGGAGTCGGCACTATGGCTACACCTTC. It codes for CASSVPGSRHYGYTF.

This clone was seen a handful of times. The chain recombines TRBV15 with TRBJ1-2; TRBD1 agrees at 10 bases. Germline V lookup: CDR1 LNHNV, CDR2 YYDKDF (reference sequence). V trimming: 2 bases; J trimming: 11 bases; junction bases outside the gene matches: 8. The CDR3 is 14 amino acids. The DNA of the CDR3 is TGTGCCACCAGCAGACCGGGACAGGGGTCGGGTTACACCTTC. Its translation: CATSRPGQGSGYTF.

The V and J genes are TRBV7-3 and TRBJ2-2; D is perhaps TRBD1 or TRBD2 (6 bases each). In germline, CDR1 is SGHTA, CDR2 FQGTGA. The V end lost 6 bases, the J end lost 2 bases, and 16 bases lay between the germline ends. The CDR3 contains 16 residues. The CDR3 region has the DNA TGTGCCAGCAGTTCTCAGGGGACTTCCAACACCGGGGAGCTGTTTTTT. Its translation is CASSSQGTSNTGELFF.

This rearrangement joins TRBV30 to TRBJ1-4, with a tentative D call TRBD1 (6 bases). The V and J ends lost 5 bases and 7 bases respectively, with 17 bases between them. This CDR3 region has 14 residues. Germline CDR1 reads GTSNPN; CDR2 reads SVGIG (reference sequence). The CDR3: CAWAGAVHAEKLFF. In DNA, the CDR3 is TGTGCCTGGGCGGGGGCCGTGCACGCTGAAAAACTGTTTTTT.

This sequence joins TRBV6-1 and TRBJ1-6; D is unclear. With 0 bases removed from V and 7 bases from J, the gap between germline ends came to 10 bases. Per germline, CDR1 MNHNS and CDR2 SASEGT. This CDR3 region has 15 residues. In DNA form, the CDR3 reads TGTGCCAGCAGTGAAGCAAGGACGGCCAATTCACCCCTCCACTTT. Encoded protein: CASSEARTANSPLHF.

CDR3 region: CATSFQGAGGNEQFF. The CDR3 DNA reads as TGTGCCACCAGTTTCCAGGGGGCGGGCGGTAATGAGCAGTTCTTC. The rearrangement uses TRBV24-1 and TRBJ2-1; 8 bases match TRBD1. CDR1 is KGHDR, CDR2 SFDVKD, per germline. The CDR3 is made up of 15 amino acids. V lost 6 bases to trimming and J lost 7 bases; unmatched junction nucleotides: 10.

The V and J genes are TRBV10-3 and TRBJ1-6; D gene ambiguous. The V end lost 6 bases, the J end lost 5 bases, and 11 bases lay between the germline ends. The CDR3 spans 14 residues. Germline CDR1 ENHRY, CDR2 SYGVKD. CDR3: CAISVQRDNSPLHF. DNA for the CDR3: TGTGCCATCAGCGTACAGAGAGATAATTCACCCCTCCACTTT.

CDR3 coding DNA: TGTGCCAGCAGCCAAGATCTTGGTGGTAATTCACCCCTCCACTTT. It specifies CASSQDLGGNSPLHF. The V and J genes are TRBV4-2 and TRBJ1-6; unclear D gene. The CDR3 totals 15 residues. Trimming cost V 0 bases and J 6 bases, with 9 bases left between them. Germline CDR1 LGHNA, CDR2 YNFKEQ.

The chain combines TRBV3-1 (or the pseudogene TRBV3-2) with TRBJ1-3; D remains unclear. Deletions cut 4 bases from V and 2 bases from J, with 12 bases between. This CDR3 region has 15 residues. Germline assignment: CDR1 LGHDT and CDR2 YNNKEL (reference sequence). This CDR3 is CASSLRGGTGNTIYF. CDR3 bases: TGTGCCAGCAGCCTAAGAGGAGGAACTGGAAACACCATATATTTT.

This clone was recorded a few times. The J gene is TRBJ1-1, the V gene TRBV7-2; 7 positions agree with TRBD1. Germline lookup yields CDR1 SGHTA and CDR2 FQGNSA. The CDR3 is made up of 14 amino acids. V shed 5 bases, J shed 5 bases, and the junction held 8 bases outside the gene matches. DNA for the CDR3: TGTGCCAGCAGCCCGAGACAGGGAGGTACTGAAGCTTTCTTT. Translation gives CASSPRQGGTEAFF.

CDR3 bases: TGTGCCAGCAGCGTCTCAGAAAACTATGGCTACACCTTC. Its protein is CASSVSENYGYTF. The V gene is TRBV9, the J gene TRBJ1-2, with D unresolved. CDR3 length: 13 residues. Per germline, CDR1 SGDLS and CDR2 YYNGEE. With 2 bases removed from V and 2 bases from J, the gap between germline ends came to 7 bases.

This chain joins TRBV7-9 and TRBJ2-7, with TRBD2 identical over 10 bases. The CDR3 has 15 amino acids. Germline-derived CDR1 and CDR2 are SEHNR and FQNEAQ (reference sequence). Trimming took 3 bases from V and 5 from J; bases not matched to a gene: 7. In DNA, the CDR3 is TGTGCCAGCAGCTTCTCGCTAGCGGGAGAGAACGAGCAGTACTTC. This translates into CASSFSLAGENEQYF.

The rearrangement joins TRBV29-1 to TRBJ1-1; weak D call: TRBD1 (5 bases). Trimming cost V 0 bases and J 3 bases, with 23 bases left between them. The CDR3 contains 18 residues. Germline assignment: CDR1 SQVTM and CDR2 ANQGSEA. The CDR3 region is CSVEDRPGTSWEDTEAFF. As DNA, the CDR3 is TGCAGCGTTGAAGATCGACCCGGGACCTCGTGGGAGGACACTGAAGCTTTCTTT.